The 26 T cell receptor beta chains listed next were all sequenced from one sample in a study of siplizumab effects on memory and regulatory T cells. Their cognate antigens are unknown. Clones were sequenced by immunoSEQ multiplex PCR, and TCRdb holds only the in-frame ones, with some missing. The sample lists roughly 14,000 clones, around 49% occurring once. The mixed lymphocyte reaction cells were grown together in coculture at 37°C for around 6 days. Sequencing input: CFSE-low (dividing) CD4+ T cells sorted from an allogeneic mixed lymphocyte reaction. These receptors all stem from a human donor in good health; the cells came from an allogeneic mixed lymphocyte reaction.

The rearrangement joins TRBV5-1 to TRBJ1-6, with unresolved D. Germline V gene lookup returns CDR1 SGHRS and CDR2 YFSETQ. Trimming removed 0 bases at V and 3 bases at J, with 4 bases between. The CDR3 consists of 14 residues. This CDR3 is CASSLESYNSPLHF. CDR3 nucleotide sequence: TGCGCCAGCAGCTTGGAGAGCTATAATTCACCCCTCCACTTT.

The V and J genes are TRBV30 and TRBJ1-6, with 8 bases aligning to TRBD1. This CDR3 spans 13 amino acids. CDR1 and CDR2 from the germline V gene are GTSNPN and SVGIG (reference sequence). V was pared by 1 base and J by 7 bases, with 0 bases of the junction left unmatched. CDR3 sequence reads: CAWSGTGNSPLHF. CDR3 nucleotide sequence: TGTGCCTGGAGTGGGACAGGGAATTCACCCCTCCACTTT.

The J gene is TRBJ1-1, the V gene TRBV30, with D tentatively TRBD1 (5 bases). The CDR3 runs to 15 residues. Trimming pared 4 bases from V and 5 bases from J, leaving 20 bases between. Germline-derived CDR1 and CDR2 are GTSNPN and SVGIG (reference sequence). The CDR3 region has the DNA TGTGCCTGGACTCCATCGTGGGGGGATGGGACTGAAGCTTTCTTT. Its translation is CAWTPSWGDGTEAFF.

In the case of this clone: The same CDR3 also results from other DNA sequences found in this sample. In nucleotides, the CDR3 is TGCGCCAGCAGCTTTGGACAGGGGTTTTACGAGCAGTACTTC. Translating it yields CASSFGQGFYEQYF. The V and J genes are TRBV5-1 and TRBJ2-7, with 9 positions matching TRBD1. CDR1 is SGHRS and CDR2 is YFSETQ in the germline V gene. The CDR3 contains 14 residues. Trimming took 2 bases from V and 4 from J; bases not matched to a gene: 4.

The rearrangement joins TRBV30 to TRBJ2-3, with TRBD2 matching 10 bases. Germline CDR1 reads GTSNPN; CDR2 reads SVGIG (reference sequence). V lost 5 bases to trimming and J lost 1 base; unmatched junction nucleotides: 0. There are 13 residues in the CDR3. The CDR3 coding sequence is TGTGCCTGGGGGACTAGCGGCACAGATACGCAGTATTTT. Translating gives CAWGTSGTDTQYF. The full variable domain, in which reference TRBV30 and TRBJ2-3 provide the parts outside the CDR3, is SQTIHQWPATLVQPVGSPLSLECTVEGTSNPNLYWYRQAAGRGLQLLFYSVGIGQISSEVPQNLSASRPQDRQFILSSKKLLLSDSGFYLCAWGTSGTDTQYFGPGTRLTVL.

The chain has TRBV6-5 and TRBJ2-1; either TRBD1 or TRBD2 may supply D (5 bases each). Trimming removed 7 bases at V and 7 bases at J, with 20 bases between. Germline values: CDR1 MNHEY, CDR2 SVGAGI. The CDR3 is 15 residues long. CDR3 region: CASTYRGTGGNEQFF. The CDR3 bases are TGTGCCAGCACCTACCGGGGCACGGGCGGGAATGAGCAGTTCTTC.

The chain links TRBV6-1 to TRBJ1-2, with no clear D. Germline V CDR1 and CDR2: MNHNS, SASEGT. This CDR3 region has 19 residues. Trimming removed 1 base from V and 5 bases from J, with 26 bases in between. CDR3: CASSEGAEPAFWALYGYTF. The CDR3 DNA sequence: TGTGCCAGCAGTGAAGGTGCAGAACCCGCTTTTTGGGCCCTTTATGGCTACACCTTC.

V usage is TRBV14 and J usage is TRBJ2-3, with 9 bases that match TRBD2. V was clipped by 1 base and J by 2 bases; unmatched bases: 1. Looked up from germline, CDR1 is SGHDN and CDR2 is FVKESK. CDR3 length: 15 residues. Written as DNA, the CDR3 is TGTGCCAGCAGCCAAGGCGGGGGGGTCACAGATACGCAGTATTTT. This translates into CASSQGGGVTDTQYF.

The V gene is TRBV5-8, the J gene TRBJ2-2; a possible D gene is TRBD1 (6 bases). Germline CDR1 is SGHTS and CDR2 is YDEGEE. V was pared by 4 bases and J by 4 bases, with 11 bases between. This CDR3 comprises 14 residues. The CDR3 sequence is CASSPRGFTGELFF. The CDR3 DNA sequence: TGTGCCAGCAGCCCCAGGGGATTCACCGGGGAGCTGTTTTTT.

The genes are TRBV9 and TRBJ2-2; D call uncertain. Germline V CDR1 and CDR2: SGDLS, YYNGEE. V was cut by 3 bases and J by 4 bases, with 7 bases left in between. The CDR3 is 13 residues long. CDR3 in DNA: TGTGCCAGCAGCGGTATTGTCACCGGGGAGCTGTTTTTT. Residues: CASSGIVTGELFF.

The CDR3: CASSPYQETQYF. CDR3 nucleotides: TGTGCCAGCTCACCTTACCAAGAGACCCAGTACTTC. The chain recombines TRBV18 with TRBJ2-5; D gene ambiguous. V was clipped by 3 bases and J by 0 bases, with 2 bases between them. Germline V CDR1 and CDR2: KGHSH, LQKENI. The CDR3 totals 12 residues.

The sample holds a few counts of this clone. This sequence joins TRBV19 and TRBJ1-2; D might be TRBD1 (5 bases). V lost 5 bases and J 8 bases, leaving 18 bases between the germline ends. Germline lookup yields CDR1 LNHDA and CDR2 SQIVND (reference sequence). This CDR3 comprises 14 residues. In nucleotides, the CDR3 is TGTGCCAGTAGTTCGCAGGGAGTTAAAGGGGGCTACACCTTC. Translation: CASSSQGVKGGYTF.

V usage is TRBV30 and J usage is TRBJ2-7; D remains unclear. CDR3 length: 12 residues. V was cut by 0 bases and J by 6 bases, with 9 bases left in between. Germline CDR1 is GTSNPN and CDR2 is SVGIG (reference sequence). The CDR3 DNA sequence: TGTGCCTGGAGTGTAAACTTTGCCGAGCAGTACTTC. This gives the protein CAWSVNFAEQYF.

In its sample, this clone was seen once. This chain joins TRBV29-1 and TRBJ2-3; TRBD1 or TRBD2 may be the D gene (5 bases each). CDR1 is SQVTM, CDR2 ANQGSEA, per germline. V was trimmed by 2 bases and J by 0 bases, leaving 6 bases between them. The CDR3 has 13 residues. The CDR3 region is CSVERDSTDTQYF. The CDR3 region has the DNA TGCAGCGTTGAACGGGACAGCACAGATACGCAGTATTTT.

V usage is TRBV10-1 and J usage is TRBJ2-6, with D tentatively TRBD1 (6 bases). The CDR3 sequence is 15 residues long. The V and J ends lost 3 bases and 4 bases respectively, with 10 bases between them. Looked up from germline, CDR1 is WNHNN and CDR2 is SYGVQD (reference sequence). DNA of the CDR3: TGCGCCAGCAGTGAATCAGGGGCCGGGGCCAACGTCCTGACTTTC. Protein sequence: CASSESGAGANVLTF.

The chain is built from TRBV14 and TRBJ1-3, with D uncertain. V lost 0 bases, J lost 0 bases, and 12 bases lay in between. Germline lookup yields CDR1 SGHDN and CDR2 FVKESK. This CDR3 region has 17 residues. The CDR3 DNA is TGTGCCAGCAGCCAAGATCGACGTCGGTACTCTGGAAACACCATATATTTT. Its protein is CASSQDRRRYSGNTIYF.

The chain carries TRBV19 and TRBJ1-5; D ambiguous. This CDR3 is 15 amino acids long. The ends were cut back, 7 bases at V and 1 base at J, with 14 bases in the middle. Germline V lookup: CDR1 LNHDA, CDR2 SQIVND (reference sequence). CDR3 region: CASNVALGSNQPQHF. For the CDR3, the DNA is TGTGCCAGTAATGTCGCCCTAGGGAGCAATCAGCCCCAGCATTTT.

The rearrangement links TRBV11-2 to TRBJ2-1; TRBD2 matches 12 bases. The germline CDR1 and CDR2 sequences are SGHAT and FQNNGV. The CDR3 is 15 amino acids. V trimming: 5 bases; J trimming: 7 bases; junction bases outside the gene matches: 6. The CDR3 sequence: CASSPSLAGGNEQFF. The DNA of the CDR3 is TGTGCCAGCAGCCCCAGTCTAGCGGGAGGGAATGAGCAGTTCTTC.

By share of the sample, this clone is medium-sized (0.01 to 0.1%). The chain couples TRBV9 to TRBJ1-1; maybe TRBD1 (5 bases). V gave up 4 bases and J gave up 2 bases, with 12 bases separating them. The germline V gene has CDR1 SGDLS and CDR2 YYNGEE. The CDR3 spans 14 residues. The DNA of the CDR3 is TGTGCCAGCAGCCCTCAACAGGTAAACACTGAAGCTTTCTTT. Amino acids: CASSPQQVNTEAFF. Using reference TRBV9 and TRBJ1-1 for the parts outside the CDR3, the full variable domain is DSGVTQTPKHLITATGQRVTLRCSPRSGDLSVYWYQQSLDQGLQFLIQYYNGEERAKGNILERFSAQQFPDLHSELNLSSLELGDSALYFCASSPQQVNTEAFFGQGTRLTVV.

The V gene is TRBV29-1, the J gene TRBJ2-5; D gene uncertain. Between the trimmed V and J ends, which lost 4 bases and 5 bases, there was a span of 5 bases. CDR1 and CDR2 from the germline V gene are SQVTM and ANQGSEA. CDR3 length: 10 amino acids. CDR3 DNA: TGCAGCGTTGTAGGGGAGACCCAGTACTTC. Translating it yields CSVVGETQYF. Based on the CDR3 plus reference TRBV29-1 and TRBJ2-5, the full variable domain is SAVISQKPSRDICQRGTSLTIQCQVDSQVTMMFWYRQQPGQSLTLIATANQGSEATYESGFVIDKFPISRPNLTFSTLTVSNMSPEDSSIYLCSVVGETQYFGPGTRLLVL.

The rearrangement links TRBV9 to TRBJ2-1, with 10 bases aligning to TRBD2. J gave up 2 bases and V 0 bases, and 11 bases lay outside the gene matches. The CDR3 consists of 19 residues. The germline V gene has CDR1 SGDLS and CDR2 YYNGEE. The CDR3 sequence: CASSVGVSGRLGAYNEQFF. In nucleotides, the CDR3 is TGTGCCAGCAGCGTAGGTGTTAGCGGGAGGCTGGGGGCCTACAATGAGCAGTTCTTC.

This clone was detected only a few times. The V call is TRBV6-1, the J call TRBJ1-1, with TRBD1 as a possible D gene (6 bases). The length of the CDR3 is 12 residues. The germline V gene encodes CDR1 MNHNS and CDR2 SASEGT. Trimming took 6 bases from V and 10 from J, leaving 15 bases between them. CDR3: CASSDWGLGAFF. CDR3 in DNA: TGTGCCAGCAGCGACTGGGGGCTAGGAGCTTTCTTT.

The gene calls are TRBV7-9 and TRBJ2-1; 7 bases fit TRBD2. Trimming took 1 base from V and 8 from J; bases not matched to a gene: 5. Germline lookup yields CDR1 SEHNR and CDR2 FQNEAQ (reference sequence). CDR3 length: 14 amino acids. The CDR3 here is CASSLGGRADEQFF. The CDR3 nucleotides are TGTGCCAGCAGCTTAGGGGGGAGGGCCGATGAGCAGTTCTTC.

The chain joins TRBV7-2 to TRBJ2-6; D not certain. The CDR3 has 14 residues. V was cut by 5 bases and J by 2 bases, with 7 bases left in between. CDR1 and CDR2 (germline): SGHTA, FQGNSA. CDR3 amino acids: CASSLHTGANVLTF. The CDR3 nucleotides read TGTGCCAGCAGCCTGCACACTGGGGCCAACGTCCTGACTTTC.

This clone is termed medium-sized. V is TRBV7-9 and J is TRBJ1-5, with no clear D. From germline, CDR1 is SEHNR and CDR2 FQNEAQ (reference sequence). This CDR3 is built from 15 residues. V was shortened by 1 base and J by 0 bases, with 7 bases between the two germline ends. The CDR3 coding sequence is TGTGCCAGCAGCTTAGGAGGGTATAGCAATCAGCCCCAGCATTTT. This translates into CASSLGGYSNQPQHF. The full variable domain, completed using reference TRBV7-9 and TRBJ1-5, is DTGVSQNPRHKITKRGQNVTFRCDPISEHNRLYWYRQTLGQGPEFLTYFQNEAQLEKSRLLSDRFSAERPKGSFSTLEIQRTEQGDSAMYLCASSLGGYSNQPQHFGDGTRLSIL.

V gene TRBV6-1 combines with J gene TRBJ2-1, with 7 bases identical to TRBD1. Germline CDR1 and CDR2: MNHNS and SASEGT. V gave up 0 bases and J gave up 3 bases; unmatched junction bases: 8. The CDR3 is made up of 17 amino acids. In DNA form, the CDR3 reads TGTGCCAGCAGTGAAGCAGGGGGCCTAGGGGGCTACAATGAGCAGTTCTTC. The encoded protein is CASSEAGGLGGYNEQFF.